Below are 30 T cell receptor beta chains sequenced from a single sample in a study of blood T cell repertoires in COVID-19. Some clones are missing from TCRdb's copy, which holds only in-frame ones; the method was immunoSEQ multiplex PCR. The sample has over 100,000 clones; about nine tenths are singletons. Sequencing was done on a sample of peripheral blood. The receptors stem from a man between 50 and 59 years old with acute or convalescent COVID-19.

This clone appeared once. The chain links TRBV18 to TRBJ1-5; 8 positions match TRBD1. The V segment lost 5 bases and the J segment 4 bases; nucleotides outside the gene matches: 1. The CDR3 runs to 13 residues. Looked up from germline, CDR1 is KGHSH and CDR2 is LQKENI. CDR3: CASSGDRNQPQHF. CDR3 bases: TGTGCCAGCTCAGGGGACAGGAATCAGCCCCAGCATTTT.

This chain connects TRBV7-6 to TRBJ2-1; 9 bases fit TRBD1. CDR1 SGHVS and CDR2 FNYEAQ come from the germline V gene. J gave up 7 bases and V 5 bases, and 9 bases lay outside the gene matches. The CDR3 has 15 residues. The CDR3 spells CASSTGGGSWNEQFF. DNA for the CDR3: TGTGCCAGCAGCACAGGGGGCGGAAGCTGGAATGAGCAGTTCTTC.

CDR3 sequence reads: CAISERGGAYNEQFF. The CDR3 DNA reads TGTGCCATCAGTGAGCGGGGGGGCGCCTACAATGAGCAGTTCTTC. The chain combines TRBV10-3 with TRBJ2-1; 8 bases map to TRBD2. The junction had 2 bases not matched to a gene; V was cut back by 2 bases and J by 2 bases. The CDR3 sequence is 15 residues long. From germline, CDR1 is ENHRY and CDR2 SYGVKD.

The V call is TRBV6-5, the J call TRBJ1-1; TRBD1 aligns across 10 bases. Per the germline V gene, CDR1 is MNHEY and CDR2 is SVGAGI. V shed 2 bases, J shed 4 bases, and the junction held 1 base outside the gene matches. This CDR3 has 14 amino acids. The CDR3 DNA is TGTGCCAGCAGTTACGGGACAGGGGCCACTGAAGCTTTCTTT. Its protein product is CASSYGTGATEAFF.

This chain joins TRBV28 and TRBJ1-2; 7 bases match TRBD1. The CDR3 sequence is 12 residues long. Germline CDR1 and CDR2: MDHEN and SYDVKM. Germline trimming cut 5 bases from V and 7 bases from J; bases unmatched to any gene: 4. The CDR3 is CASSATGAGYTF. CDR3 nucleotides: TGTGCCAGCAGTGCTACAGGGGCTGGCTACACCTTC.

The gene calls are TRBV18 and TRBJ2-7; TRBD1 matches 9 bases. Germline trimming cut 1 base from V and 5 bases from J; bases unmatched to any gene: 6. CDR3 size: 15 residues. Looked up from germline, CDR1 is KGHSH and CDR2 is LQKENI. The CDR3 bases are TGTGCCAGCTCACCACGGGGACAGGGAGGCAACGAGCAGTACTTC. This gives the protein CASSPRGQGGNEQYF.

The CDR3, as DNA: TGTGCCAGCAGCCAATCGGACAGGGGCTTCGGCAATCAGCCCCAGCATTTT. Residues: CASSQSDRGFGNQPQHF. The chain links TRBV3-1 (or the pseudogene TRBV3-2) to TRBJ1-5; 9 positions agree with TRBD1. This CDR3 region has 17 residues. J lost 2 bases, V lost 2 bases, and 7 bases had no gene match. CDR1 and CDR2 from the germline V gene are LGHDT and YNNKEL (reference sequence).

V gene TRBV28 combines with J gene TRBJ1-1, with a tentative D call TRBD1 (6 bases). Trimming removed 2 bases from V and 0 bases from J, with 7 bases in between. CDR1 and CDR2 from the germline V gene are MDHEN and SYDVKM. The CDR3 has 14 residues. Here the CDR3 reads CASSLHRVNTEAFF. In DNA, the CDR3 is TGTGCCAGCAGTTTACACAGGGTGAACACTGAAGCTTTCTTT.

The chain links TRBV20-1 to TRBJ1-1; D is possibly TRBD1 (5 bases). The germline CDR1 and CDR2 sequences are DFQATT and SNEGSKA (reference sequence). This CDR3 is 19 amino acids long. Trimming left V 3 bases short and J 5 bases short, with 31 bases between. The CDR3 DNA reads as TGCAGTGCTAGTATTAAGGTCTACTCAGGGTTTATCCAGAAAACTGAAGCTTTCTTT. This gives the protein CSASIKVYSGFIQKTEAFF.

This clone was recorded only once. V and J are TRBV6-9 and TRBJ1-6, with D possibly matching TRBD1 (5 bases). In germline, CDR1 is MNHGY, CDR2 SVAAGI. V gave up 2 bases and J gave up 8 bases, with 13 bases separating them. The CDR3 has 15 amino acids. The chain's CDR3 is CASSYREGEDSPLHF. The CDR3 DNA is TGTGCCAGCAGTTATCGGGAAGGGGAGGATTCACCCCTCCACTTT.

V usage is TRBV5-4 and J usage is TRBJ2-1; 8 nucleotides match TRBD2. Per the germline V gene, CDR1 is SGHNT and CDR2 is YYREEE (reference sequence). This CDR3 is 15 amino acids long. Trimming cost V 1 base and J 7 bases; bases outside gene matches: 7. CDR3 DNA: TGTGCCAGCAGCTTGTTCGGGGGGGCCTTAAATGAGCAGTTCTTC. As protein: CASSLFGGALNEQFF.

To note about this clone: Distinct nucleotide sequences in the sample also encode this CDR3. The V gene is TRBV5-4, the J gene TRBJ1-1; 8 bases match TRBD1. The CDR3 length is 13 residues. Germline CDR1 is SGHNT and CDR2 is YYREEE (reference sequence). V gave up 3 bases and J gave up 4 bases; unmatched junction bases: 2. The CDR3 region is CASSSTGATEAFF. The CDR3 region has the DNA TGTGCCAGCAGCTCGACAGGGGCCACTGAAGCTTTCTTT.

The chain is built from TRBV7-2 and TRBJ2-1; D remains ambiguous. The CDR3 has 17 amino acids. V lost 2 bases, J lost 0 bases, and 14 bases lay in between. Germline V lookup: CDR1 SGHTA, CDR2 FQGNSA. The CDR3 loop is CASSLKPGDLSYNEQFF. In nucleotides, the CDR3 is TGTGCCAGCAGCTTAAAGCCGGGTGACCTCTCCTACAATGAGCAGTTCTTC.

Here the CDR3 reads CASRRQGQNTEAFF. The CDR3 DNA is TGTGCCAGCCGCCGACAGGGTCAGAACACTGAAGCTTTCTTT. This chain uses TRBV18 with TRBJ1-1; 7 positions match TRBD1. The CDR3 totals 14 residues. With 8 bases clipped from V and 1 base from J, the junction kept 7 bases outside the gene matches. Germline CDR1 reads KGHSH; CDR2 reads LQKENI.

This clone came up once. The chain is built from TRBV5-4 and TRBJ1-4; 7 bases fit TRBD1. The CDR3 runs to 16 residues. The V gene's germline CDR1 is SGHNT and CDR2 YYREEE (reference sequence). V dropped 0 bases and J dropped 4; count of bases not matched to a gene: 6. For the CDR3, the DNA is TGTGCCAGCAGCTTGGGGTTGGGACAGATTAATGAAAAACTGTTTTTT. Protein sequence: CASSLGLGQINEKLFF.

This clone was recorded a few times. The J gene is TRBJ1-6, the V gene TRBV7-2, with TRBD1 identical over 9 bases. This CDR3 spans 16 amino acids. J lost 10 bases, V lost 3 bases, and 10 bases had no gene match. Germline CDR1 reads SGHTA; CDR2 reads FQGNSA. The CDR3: CASSLFGTGNGSPLHF. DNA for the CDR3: TGTGCCAGCAGCTTGTTCGGGACAGGGAATGGATCACCCCTCCACTTT.

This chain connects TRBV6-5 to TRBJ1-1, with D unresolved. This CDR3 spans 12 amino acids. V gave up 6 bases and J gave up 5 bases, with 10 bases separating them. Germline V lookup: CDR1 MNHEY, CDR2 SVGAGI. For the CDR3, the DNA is TGTGCCAGCAGACCGGGGAATACTGAAGCTTTCTTT. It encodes CASRPGNTEAFF.

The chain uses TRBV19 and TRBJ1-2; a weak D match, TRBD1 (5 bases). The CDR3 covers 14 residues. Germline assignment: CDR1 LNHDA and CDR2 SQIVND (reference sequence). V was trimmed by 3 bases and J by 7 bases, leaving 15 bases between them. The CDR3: CASSIKGRESGYTF. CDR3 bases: TGTGCCAGTAGTATTAAGGGGCGAGAGAGTGGCTACACCTTC. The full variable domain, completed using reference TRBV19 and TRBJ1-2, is DGGITQSPKYLFRKEGQNVTLSCEQNLNHDAMYWYRQDPGQGLRLIYYSQIVNDFQKGDIAEGYSVSREKKESFPLTVTSAQKNPTAFYLCASSIKGRESGYTFGSGTRLTVV.

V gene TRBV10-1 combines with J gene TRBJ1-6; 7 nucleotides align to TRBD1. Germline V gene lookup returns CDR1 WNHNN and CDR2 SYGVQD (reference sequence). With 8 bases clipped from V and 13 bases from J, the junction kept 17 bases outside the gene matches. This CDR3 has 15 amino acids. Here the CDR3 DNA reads TGCGCCAGCGGCCGACCCTACAGGGGTTCAAGGCCCCTCCACTTT. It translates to CASGRPYRGSRPLHF.

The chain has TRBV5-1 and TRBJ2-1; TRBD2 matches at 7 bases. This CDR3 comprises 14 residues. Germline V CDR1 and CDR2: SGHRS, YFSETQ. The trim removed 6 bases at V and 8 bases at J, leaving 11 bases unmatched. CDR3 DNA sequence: TGCGCCAGCATGGGCCAGGGAGGGAGGTATGAGCAGTTCTTC. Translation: CASMGQGGRYEQFF.

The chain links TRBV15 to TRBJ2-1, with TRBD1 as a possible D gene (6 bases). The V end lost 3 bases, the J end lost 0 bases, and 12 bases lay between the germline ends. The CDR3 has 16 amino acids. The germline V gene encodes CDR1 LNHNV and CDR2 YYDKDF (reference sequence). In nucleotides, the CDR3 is TGTGCCACCAGCAGCGACAGGCTGAGCTCCTACAATGAGCAGTTCTTC. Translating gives CATSSDRLSSYNEQFF.

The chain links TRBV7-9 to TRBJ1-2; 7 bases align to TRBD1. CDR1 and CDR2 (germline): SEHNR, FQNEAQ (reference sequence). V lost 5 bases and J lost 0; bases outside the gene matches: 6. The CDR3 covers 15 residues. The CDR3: CASSPPGQSNYGYTF. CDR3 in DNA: TGTGCCAGCAGCCCTCCGGGACAGTCTAACTATGGCTACACCTTC.

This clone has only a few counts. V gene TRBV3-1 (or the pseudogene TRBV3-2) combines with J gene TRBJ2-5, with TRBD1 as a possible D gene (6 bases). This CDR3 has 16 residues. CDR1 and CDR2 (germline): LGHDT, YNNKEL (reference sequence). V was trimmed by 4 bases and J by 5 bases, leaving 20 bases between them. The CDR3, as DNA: TGTGCCAGCAGCCCATGGGGCAGGGGTGGTGAGGAGACCCAGTACTTC. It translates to CASSPWGRGGEETQYF.

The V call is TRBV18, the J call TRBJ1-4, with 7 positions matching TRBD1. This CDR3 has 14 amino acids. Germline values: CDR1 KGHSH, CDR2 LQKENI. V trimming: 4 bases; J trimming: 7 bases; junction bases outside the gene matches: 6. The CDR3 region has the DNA TGTGCCAGCTCACAAGGGGGCGCGAGTGAAAAACTGTTTTTT. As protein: CASSQGGASEKLFF.

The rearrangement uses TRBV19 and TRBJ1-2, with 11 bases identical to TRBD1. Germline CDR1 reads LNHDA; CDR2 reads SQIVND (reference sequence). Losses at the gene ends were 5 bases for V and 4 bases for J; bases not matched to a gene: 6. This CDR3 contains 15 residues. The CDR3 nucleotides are TGTGCCAGTAGTCCCCGGACAGGGGGCGGCTATGGCTACACCTTC. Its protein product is CASSPRTGGGYGYTF.

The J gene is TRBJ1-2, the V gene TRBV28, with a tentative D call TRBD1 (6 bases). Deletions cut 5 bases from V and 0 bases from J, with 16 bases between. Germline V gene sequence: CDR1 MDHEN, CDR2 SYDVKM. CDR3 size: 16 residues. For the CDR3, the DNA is TGTGCCAGCAGTCCCGGGGGGGGCAGGGCTAACTATGGCTACACCTTC. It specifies CASSPGGGRANYGYTF.

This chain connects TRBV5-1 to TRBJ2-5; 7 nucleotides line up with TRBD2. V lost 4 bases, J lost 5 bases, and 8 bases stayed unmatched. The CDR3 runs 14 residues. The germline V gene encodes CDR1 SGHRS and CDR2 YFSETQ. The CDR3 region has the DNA TGCGCCAGCAGCAACGGCGGGAGCTATGAGACCCAGTACTTC. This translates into CASSNGGSYETQYF.

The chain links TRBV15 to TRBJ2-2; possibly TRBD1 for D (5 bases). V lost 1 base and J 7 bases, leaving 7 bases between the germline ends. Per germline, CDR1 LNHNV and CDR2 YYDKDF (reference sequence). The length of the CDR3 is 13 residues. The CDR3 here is CATSRGQFGELFF. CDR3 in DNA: TGTGCCACCAGCAGAGGACAGTTCGGGGAGCTGTTTTTT.

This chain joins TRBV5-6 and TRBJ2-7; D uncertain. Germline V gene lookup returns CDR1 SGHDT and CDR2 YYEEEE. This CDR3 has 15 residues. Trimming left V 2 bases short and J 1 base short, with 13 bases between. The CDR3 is CASSLVRPGSYEQYF. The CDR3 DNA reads TGTGCCAGCAGCTTAGTTCGGCCGGGTTCCTACGAGCAGTACTTC.

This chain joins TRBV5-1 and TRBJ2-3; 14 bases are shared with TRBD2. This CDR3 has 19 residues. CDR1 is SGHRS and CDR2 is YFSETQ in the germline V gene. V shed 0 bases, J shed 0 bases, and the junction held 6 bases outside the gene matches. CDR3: CASSLEAGTSGSSTDTQYF. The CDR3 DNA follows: TGCGCCAGCAGCTTGGAAGCCGGGACTAGCGGGAGTAGCACAGATACGCAGTATTTT.